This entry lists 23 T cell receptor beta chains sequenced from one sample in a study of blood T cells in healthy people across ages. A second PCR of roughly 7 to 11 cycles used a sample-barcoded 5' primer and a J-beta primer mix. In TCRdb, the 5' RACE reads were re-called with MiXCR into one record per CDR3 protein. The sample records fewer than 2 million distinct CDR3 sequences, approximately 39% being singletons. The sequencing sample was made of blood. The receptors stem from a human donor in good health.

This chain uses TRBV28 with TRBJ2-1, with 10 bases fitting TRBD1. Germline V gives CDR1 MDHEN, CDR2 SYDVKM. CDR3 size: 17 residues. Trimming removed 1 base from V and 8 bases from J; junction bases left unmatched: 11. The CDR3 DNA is TGTGCCAGCAGTTTATATGAGCCGGGACAGGGGTCTGATGAGCAGTTCTTC. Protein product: CASSLYEPGQGSDEQFF.

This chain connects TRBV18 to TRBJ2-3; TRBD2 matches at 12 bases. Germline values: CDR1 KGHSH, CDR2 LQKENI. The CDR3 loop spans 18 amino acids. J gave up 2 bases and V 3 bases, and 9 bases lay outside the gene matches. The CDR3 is CASSPWTSGVYLTDTQYF. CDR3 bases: TGTGCCAGCTCACCCTGGACTAGCGGGGTATATCTCACAGATACGCAGTATTTT.

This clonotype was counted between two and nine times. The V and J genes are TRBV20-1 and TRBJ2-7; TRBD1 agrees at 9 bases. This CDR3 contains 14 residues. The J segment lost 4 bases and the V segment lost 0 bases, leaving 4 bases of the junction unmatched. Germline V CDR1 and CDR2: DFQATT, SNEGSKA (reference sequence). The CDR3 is CSARDDRGSYEQYF. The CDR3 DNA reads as TGCAGTGCTAGAGACGACAGGGGGTCTTACGAGCAGTACTTC.

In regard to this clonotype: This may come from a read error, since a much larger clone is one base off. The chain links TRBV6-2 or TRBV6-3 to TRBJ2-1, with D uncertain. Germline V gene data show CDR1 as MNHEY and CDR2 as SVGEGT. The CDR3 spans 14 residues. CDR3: CASIRDSSYNERFF. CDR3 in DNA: TGTGCCAGCATAAGGGATTCCTCCTACAATGAGCGGTTCTTC.

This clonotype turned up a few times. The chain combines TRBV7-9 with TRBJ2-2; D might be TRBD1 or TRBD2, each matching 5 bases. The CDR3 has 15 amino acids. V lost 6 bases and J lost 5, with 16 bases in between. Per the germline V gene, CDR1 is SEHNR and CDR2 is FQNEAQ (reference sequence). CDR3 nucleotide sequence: TGTGCCAGCAGGTCAGGGACGGCGAGGACCGGGGAGCTGTTTTTT. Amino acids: CASRSGTARTGELFF.

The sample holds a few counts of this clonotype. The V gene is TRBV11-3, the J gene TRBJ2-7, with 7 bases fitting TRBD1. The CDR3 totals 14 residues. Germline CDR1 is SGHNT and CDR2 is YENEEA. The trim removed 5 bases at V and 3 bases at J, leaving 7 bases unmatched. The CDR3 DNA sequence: TGTGCCAGCAGCCCTTGGACAGGTGTCTACGAGCAGTACTTC. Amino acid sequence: CASSPWTGVYEQYF.

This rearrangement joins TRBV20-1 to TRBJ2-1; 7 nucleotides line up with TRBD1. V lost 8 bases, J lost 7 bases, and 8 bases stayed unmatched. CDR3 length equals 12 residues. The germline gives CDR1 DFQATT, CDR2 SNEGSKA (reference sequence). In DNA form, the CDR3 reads TGCAGTCCAAGGAAGGGGGCAAATGAGCAGTTCTTC. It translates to CSPRKGANEQFF.

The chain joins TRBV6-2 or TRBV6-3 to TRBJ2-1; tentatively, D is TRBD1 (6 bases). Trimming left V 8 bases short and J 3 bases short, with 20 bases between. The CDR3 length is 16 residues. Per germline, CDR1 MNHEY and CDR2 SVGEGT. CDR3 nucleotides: TGTGCCAGCCACGAACAGGGTTCACCCGACTACAATGAGCAGTTCTTC. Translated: CASHEQGSPDYNEQFF.

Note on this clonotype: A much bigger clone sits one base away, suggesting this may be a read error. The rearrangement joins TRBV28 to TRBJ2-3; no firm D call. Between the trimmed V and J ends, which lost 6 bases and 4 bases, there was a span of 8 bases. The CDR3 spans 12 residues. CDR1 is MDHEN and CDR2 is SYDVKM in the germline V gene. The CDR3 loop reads CASRYNADTQYF. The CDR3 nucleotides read TGTGCCAGCAGATACAACGCAGATACGCAGTATTTT.

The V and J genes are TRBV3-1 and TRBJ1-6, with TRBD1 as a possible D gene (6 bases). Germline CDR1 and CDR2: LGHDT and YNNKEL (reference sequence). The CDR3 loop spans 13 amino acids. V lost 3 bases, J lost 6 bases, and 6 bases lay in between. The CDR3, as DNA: TGTGCCAGCAGCCACAGGGGTAATTCACCCCTCCACTTT. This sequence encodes CASSHRGNSPLHF.

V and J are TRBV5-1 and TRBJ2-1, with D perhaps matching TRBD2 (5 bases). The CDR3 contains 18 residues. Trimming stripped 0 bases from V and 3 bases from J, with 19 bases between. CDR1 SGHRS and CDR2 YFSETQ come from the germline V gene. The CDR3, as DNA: TGCGCCAGCAGCTTGGATGGGCCGGGGTCCCTGATCTACAATGAGCAGTTCTTC. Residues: CASSLDGPGSLIYNEQFF.

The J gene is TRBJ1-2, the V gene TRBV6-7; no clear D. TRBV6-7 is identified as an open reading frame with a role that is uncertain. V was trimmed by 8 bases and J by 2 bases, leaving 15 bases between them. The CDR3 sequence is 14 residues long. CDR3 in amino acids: CASRAVDKNYGYTF. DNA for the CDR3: TGTGCCAGCCGGGCCGTCGATAAGAACTATGGCTACACCTTC.

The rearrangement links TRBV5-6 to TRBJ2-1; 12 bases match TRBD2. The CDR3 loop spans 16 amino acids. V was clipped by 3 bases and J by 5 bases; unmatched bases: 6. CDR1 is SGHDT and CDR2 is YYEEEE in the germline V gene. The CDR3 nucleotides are TGTGCCAGCAGCTGGGGGGCTAGCGGGGGGGACAATGAGCAGTTCTTC. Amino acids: CASSWGASGGDNEQFF.

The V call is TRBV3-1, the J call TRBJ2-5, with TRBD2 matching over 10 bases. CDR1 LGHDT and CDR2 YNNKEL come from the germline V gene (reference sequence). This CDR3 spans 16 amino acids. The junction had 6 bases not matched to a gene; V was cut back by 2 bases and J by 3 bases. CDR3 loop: CASSQFGLAEKETQYF. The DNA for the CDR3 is TGTGCCAGCAGCCAATTTGGACTAGCGGAGAAAGAGACCCAGTACTTC.

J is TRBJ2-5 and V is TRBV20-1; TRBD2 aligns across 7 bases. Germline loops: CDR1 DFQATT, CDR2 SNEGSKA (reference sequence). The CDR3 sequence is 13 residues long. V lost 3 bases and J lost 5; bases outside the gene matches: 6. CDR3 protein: CSARGLPRETQYF. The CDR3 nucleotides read TGCAGTGCTAGGGGACTACCGAGGGAGACCCAGTACTTC.

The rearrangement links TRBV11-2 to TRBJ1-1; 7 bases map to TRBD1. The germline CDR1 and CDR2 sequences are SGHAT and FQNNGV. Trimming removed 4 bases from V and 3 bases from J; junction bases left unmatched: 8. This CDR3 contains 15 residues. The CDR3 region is CASSSLTGYDTEAFF. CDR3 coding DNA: TGTGCCAGCAGCTCGCTGACAGGGTATGACACTGAAGCTTTCTTT.

CDR3 sequence: CSARDRRGGQETQYF. CDR3 in DNA: TGCAGTGCTAGAGATCGGCGGGGGGGACAAGAGACCCAGTACTTC. This rearrangement joins TRBV20-1 to TRBJ2-5; 9 positions agree with TRBD2. V lost 0 bases and J lost 2; bases outside the gene matches: 4. This CDR3 comprises 15 residues. Per the germline V gene, CDR1 is DFQATT and CDR2 is SNEGSKA (reference sequence).

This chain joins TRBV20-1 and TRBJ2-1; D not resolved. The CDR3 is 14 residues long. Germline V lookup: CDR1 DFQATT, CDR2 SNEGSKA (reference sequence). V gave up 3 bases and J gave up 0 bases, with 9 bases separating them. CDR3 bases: TGCAGTGCTAGTCCGTTGAACTCCTACAATGAGCAGTTCTTC. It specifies CSASPLNSYNEQFF.

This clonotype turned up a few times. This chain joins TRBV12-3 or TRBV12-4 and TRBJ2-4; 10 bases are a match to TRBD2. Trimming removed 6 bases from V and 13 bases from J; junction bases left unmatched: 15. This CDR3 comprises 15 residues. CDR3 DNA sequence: TGTGCCAGCAGCCAGACTAGCGGGTTTTACAATGAGCAGTACTTC. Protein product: CASSQTSGFYNEQYF.

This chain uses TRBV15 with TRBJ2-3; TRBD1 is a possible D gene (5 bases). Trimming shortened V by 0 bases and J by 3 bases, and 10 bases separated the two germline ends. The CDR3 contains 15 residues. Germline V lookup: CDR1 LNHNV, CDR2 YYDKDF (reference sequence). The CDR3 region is CATSREGEATDTQYF. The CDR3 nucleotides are TGTGCCACCAGCAGAGAAGGGGAAGCAACAGATACGCAGTATTTT.

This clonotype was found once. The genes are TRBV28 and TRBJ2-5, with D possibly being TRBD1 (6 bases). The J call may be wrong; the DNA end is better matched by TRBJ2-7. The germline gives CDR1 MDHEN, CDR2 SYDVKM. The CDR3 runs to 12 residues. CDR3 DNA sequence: TGTGCCAGCAGGGCCAGGGGATACGAGCAGTACTTC. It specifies CASRARGYEQYF.

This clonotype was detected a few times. CDR3 loop: CASSAGLAGFDEQFF. The CDR3 DNA reads TGTGCCAGCAGCGCGGGACTAGCGGGGTTCGATGAGCAGTTCTTC. The chain has TRBV9 and TRBJ2-1; 13 nucleotides agree with TRBD2. J gave up 8 bases and V 3 bases, and 5 bases lay outside the gene matches. From germline, CDR1 is SGDLS and CDR2 YYNGEE. The CDR3 consists of 15 residues.

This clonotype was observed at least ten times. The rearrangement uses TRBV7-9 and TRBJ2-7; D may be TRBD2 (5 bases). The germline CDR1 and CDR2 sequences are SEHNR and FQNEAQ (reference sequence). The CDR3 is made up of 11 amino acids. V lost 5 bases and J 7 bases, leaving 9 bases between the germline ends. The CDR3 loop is CASSLWEEQYF. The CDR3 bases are TGTGCCAGCAGCCTTTGGGAGGAGCAGTACTTC.